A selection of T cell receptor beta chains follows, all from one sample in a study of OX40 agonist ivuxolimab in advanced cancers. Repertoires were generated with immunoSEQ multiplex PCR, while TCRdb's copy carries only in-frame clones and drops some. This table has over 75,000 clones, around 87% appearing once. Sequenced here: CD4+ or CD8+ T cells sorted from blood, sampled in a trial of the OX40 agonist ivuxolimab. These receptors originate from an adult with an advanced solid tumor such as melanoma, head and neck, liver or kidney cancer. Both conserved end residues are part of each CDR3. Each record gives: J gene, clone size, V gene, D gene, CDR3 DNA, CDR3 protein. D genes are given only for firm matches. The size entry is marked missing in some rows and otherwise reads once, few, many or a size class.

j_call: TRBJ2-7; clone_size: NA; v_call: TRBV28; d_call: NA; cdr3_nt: TGTGCCAGCAGTTTGCGGGGCCGGTACTACGAGCAGTACTTC; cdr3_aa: CASSLRGRYYEQYF
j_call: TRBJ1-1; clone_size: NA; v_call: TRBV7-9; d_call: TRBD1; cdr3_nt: TGTGCCAGCAGCTTAGACCGGACAGGGTTCGGGACTGAAGCTTTCTTT; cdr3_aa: CASSLDRTGFGTEAFF
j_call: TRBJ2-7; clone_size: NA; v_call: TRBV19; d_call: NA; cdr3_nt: TGTGCCAGTAGTATAGCGGGCATCTCCTACGAGCAGTACTTC; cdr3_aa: CASSIAGISYEQYF
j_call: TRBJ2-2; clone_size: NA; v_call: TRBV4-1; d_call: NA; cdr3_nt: TGCGCCAGCAGCCAAGTCGCCACCGGGGAGCTGTTTTTT; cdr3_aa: CASSQVATGELFF
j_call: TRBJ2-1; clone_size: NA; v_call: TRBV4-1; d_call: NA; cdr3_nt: TGCGCCAGCAGCCACGTAATACTAGGCTCCCGCTCCTACAATGAGCAGTTCTTC; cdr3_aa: CASSHVILGSRSYNEQFF
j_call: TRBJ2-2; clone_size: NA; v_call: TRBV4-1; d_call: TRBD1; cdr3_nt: TGCGCCAGCAGCCAAGCGGGACAGGGTTTGACCGGGGAGCTGTTTTTT; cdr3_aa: CASSQAGQGLTGELFF
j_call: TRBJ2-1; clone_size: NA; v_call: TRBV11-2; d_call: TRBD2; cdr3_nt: TGTGCCAGCAGCTATCTAGCGGGAGGGCCGTACAATGAGCAGTTCTTC; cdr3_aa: CASSYLAGGPYNEQFF
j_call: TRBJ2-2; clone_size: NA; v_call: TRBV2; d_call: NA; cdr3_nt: TGTGCCAGCAGCTCGGGACCCTACACCGGGGAGCTGTTTTTT; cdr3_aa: CASSSGPYTGELFF
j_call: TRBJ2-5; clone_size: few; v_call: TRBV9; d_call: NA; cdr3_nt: TGTGCCAGCAGCGTAGCTACGGGGGCAAGGCAAGAGACCCAGTACTTC; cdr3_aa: CASSVATGARQETQYF
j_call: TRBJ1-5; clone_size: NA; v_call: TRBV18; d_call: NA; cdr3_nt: TGTGCCAGCTCACCAGCCAGGGCTAGCAATCAGCCCCAGCATTTT; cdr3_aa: CASSPARASNQPQHF
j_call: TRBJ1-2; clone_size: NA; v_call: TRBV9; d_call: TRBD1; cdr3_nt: TGTGCCAGCAGCGCCGCAGACAGGGTCGGGGGCTACACCTTC; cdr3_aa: CASSAADRVGGYTF
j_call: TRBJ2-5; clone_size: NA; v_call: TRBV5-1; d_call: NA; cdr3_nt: TGCGCCAGCAACGTGCTAGGACAGTCTCAAGAGACCCAGTACTTC; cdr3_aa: CASNVLGQSQETQYF
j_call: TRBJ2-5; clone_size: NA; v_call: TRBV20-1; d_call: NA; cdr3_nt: TGCAGTGCTAGTTCCCAAGAGACCCAGTACTTC; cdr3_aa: CSASSQETQYF
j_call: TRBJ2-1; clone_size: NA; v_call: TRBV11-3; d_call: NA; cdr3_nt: TGTGCCAGCAGCAATAGGTTCTCGTATAATAATGAGCAGTTCTTC; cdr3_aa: CASSNRFSYNNEQFF
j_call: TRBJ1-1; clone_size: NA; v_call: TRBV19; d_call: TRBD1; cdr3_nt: TGTGCCAGTAGTTCCTGGGACAGGGGAGCGCCTGAAGCTTTCTTT; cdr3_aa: CASSSWDRGAPEAFF
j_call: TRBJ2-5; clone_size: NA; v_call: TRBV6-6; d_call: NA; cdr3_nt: TGTGCCAGCACCAGGACGGGCCAAGAGACCCAGTACTTC; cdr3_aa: CASTRTGQETQYF
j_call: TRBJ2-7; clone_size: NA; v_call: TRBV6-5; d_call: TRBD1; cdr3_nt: TGTGCCAGCAGCATCCAGACAGGGTCGGGTTACGAGCAGTACTTC; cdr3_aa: CASSIQTGSGYEQYF